A single sample gave rise to the 4 T cell receptor beta chains below, sequenced in a study of identical twins (TCRdb year 2016). Libraries were prepared through 5' RACE. The data were produced on an Illumina HiSeq 2000. The public reads were run again by TCRdb, first through fastp at Q25 and then through MiXCR, and only productive beta chains were kept. Under each unique CDR3 protein, matching rows form one entry showing the most common genes and DNA. For this sample there are about 530,000 distinct CDR3 sequences; more than 20% appear just once. More than 0.4% of the sample is in the top ten clones. The same sample was also used in a study of yellow fever vaccine responses in identical twins.

Source material: CD4+ T cells sorted from blood. The source is a woman in her late teens or twenties in good health.

This chain joins TRBV10-3 and TRBJ2-7, with 9 bases matching TRBD2. Unmatched junction bases numbered 10, after V lost 10 bases and J lost 3 bases. The CDR3 is 14 amino acids. Germline V lookup: CDR1 ENHRY, CDR2 SYGVKD. CDR3 loop: CATTGGREGYEQYF. The CDR3 nucleotides are TGTGCCACCACTGGTGGGCGGGAGGGCTACGAGCAGTACTTC.

The V and J genes are TRBV3-1 and TRBJ1-1; D is undetermined. Germline V CDR1 and CDR2: LGHDT, YNNKEL (reference sequence). The CDR3 totals 17 residues. V lost 0 bases and J 0 bases, leaving 14 bases between the germline ends. The CDR3 reads CASSQDGPPGMNTEAFF. In nucleotides, the CDR3 is TGTGCCAGCAGCCAAGACGGCCCTCCGGGAATGAACACTGAAGCTTTCTTT. Full variable domain (missing parts from reference TRBV3-1 and TRBJ1-1): DTAVSQTPKYLVTQMGNDKSIKCEQNLGHDTMYWYKQDSKKFLKIMFSYNNKELIINETVPNRFSPKSPDKAHLNLHINSLELGDSAVYFCASSQDGPPGMNTEAFFGQGTRLTVV.

This clonotype has more than one count but fewer than ten. V gene TRBV7-9 combines with J gene TRBJ2-1; 9 nucleotides agree with TRBD1. The CDR3 totals 16 residues. V gave up 7 bases and J gave up 4 bases; unmatched junction bases: 11. Germline V CDR1 and CDR2: SEHNR, FQNEAQ (reference sequence). The CDR3 region has the DNA TGTGCCAGCACCCTGACTCTGGGACAGGGATACAATGAGCAGTTCTTC. It is translated as CASTLTLGQGYNEQFF.

This clonotype was counted a few times. V gene TRBV20-1 combines with J gene TRBJ2-2; TRBD1 agrees at 9 bases. With 6 bases clipped from V and 6 bases from J, the junction kept 5 bases outside the gene matches. Germline CDR1 and CDR2: DFQATT and SNEGSKA (reference sequence). The CDR3 is 13 amino acids. CDR3 residues: CSAGTGFPGELFF. As DNA, the CDR3 is TGCAGTGCAGGGACAGGGTTCCCCGGGGAGCTGTTTTTT.